The rows below give T cell receptor beta chains drawn from one sample of a study of regulatory T cells in long-lasting Graves disease. MiXCR, run by TCRdb on the multiplex PCR reads, gives a single entry per CDR3 protein. The sample yields 200,000 to 250,000 distinct CDR3 sequences, around 18% seen once. The material was peripheral blood mononuclear cells (PBMCs), obtained at new diagnosis, from a patient treated with antithyroid drugs. These receptors were taken from a female donor with Graves disease. Each CDR3 is given with its conserved first and last residue. The D gene is left open where the match is weak. Clone size, where shown, is once, few, many, or a class for clones that have expanded.

d_call | j_call | v_call | clone_size | cdr3_aa | cdr3_nt
. | TRBJ2-7 | TRBV28 | many | CASSSTRNTYEQYF | TGTGCCAGCAGTTCAACTCGGAACACCTACGAGCAGTACTTC
TRBD2 | TRBJ2-5 | TRBV12-3/TRBV12-4 | many | CASSPGTSGGEETQYF | TGTGCCAGCAGTCCTGGGACTAGCGGGGGGGAGGAGACCCAGTACTTC
. | TRBJ1-2 | TRBV9 | . | CASSVGVGGQSYTF | TGTGCCAGCAGCGTAGGAGTTGGGGGCCAGAGCTACACCTTC
TRBD2 | TRBJ2-2 | TRBV4-3 | few | CASSQDPLSLGAGGPSGELFF | TGCGCCAGCAGCCAAGATCCCCTTTCTCTCGGGGCGGGAGGGCCAAGCGGGGAGCTGTTTTTT
TRBD1 | TRBJ1-2 | TRBV6-2/TRBV6-3 | few | CASSRYGQDDGYTF | TGTGCCAGCAGCCGTTACGGACAGGATGATGGCTACACCTTC
TRBD2 | TRBJ2-3 | TRBV4-2 | few | CASSSKAGDADTQYF | TGTGCCAGCAGCTCTAAGGCGGGAGATGCAGATACGCAGTATTTT
. | TRBJ2-4 | TRBV11-2 | . | CASSPDGRGIDIQYF | TGTGCCAGCAGCCCCGACGGGAGAGGGATTGACATTCAGTACTTC
. | TRBJ1-4 | TRBV20-1 | . | CSAKLDRDEKLFF | TGCAGTGCTAAGTTGGACAGAGATGAAAAACTGTTTTTT
TRBD1 | TRBJ2-7 | TRBV28 | many | CASRRSGTGSYEQYF | TGTGCCAGCAGAAGATCCGGGACAGGGAGTTACGAGCAGTACTTC
TRBD1 | TRBJ2-4 | TRBV19 | many | CASSLLDRGLENIQYF | TGTGCCAGTAGTCTTTTGGACAGGGGCTTGGAAAACATTCAGTACTTC
. | TRBJ2-7 | TRBV6-2/TRBV6-3 | . | CASRGMVERLYEQYF | TGTGCCAGCAGGGGGATGGTGGAGCGGCTCTACGAGCAGTACTTC
TRBD2 | TRBJ2-5 | TRBV20-1 | . | CSARGGLTSGQETQYF | TGCAGTGCTAGGGGGGGGCTGACTAGCGGCCAAGAGACCCAGTACTTC
TRBD2 | TRBJ2-7 | TRBV20-1 | many | CSARLAYEQYF | TGCAGTGCAAGACTAGCGTACGAGCAGTACTTC
. | TRBJ1-6 | TRBV12-3/TRBV12-4 | many | CASSSLGASPLHF | TGTGCCAGCAGTTCTCTGGGGGCTTCACCCCTCCACTTT
. | TRBJ1-1 | TRBV5-5 | many | CASSLDGMVTEAFF | TGTGCCAGCAGCTTGGATGGGATGGTGACTGAAGCTTTCTTT
. | TRBJ2-7 | TRBV2 | many | CASAGGLNEQYF | TGTGCCAGCGCAGGAGGGTTAAACGAGCAGTACTTC
. | TRBJ2-7 | TRBV19 | many | CASSIKVSYEQYF | TGTGCCAGTAGTATTAAGGTCTCCTACGAGCAGTACTTC
. | TRBJ1-4 | TRBV7-9 | many | CASRTEGWNEKLFF | TGTGCCAGCAGGACGGAAGGTTGGAATGAAAAACTGTTTTTT
. | TRBJ2-7 | TRBV11-2 | many | CASSLVGGGTYEQYF | TGTGCCAGCAGCTTAGTAGGGGGGGGTACTTACGAGCAGTACTTC
TRBD1 | TRBJ2-3 | TRBV5-6 | many | CASSPRGRGDTQYF | TGTGCCAGCAGCCCAAGGGGGCGCGGAGATACGCAGTATTTT
. | TRBJ1-4 | TRBV20-1 | few | CSARGGRGDEKLFF | TGCAGTGCTAGAGGGGGAAGGGGGGATGAAAAACTGTTTTTT
. | TRBJ1-2 | TRBV7-6 | many | CASSLDPFSYGYTF | TGTGCCAGCAGCTTAGATCCCTTCAGCTATGGCTACACCTTC
TRBD2 | TRBJ2-5 | TRBV7-2 | many | CASSLGPGGGETQYF | TGTGCCAGCAGCTTAGGCCCGGGGGGAGGAGAGACCCAGTACTTC
. | TRBJ2-7 | TRBV28 | few | CASSWGDHNHGEQYF | TGTGCCAGCAGCTGGGGGGATCATAACCACGGCGAGCAGTACTTC
TRBD1 | TRBJ2-3 | TRBV6-1 | many | CASTHGDRYADTQYF | TGTGCCAGCACTCATGGGGACAGATATGCAGATACGCAGTATTTT
. | TRBJ2-3 | TRBV28 | . | CASSFPPDSPEDTQYF | TGTGCCAGCAGTTTCCCTCCGGACAGCCCTGAAGATACGCAGTATTTT